The 4 T cell receptor beta chains given below trace back to one sample, sequenced in a study of blood T cell repertoires in COVID-19. Here immunoSEQ multiplex PCR was the method, and the copy in TCRdb shows in-frame clones only, minus some. The data hold roughly 330,000 clones, with 65% to 90% observed a single time. The sequenced material came from PBMCs or T cells enriched from blood (not recorded which). The receptors derive from a woman between 18 and 29 years old who had recovered from COVID-19.

The chain couples TRBV29-1 to TRBJ2-5; possibly TRBD2 for D (5 bases). CDR1 and CDR2 from the germline V gene are SQVTM and ANQGSEA. The CDR3 is 13 amino acids. Trimming took 6 bases from V and 5 from J, leaving 16 bases between them. CDR3 nucleotides: TGCAGCGTGAGTCGGGGAGCTTTTGAGACCCAGTACTTC. Amino acid sequence: CSVSRGAFETQYF.

CDR3 sequence (DNA): TGTGCCAGTAGTGCCGGGACAGGGAAAATCTATGGCTACACCTTC. Its translation: CASSAGTGKIYGYTF. The chain is built from TRBV19 and TRBJ1-2, with 9 bases fitting TRBD1. The germline V gene has CDR1 LNHDA and CDR2 SQIVND (reference sequence). J lost 4 bases, V lost 5 bases, and 8 bases had no gene match. The CDR3 runs 15 residues.

This chain's CDR3 is CASSTRTGGVGTEAFF. Written as DNA, the CDR3 is TGTGCCAGCAGCACCCGGACAGGGGGCGTGGGCACTGAAGCTTTCTTT. The chain carries TRBV7-9 and TRBJ1-1; TRBD1 matches at 11 bases. Germline V gene lookup returns CDR1 SEHNR and CDR2 FQNEAQ (reference sequence). The J segment lost 4 bases and the V segment lost 5 bases, leaving 9 bases of the junction unmatched. The length of the CDR3 is 16 residues.

V and J are TRBV24-1 and TRBJ2-5; 8 nucleotides line up with TRBD2. J lost 2 bases, V lost 0 bases, and 7 bases had no gene match. Germline V gene lookup returns CDR1 KGHDR and CDR2 SFDVKD. CDR3 length: 17 amino acids. This chain's CDR3 is CATSDLDSGGQQETQYF. CDR3 bases: TGTGCCACCAGTGATTTGGACAGCGGGGGCCAACAAGAGACCCAGTACTTC.